Listed below are T cell receptor beta chains from one sample, sequenced in a study of T cells in Graves' hyperthyroidism and ophthalmopathy. MiXCR, applied by TCRdb to the multiplex PCR reads, yields one record per CDR3 protein. The sample has about 700,000 distinct CDR3 sequences, 14% seen once; the top ten hold approximately 10%. Source material: blood. The receptor source for this set is a woman between 18 and 29 years old with Graves' hyperthyroidism. Both conserved end residues are part of each CDR3.

TRBV13	TRBJ2-7	CASSLTSGRGNEQYF
TRBV10-1	TRBJ2-3	CASSESWTFTDTQYF
TRBV10-3	TRBJ2-3	CAISGTDTDTQYF
TRBV19	TRBJ1-6	CASSADRSLGNSPLHF
TRBV7-2	TRBJ2-5	CASSRTGGPETQYF
TRBV29-1	TRBJ1-2	CSVEWGPINYGYTF
TRBV19	TRBJ2-1	CASSIGLTSSNEQFF
TRBV27	TRBJ1-5	CASSSLLGSLNQPQHF
TRBV12-3/TRBV12-4	TRBJ2-6	CASSPRLSGGSGANVLTF
TRBV20-1	TRBJ2-7	CSATGTAGTSGSAYEQYF
TRBV6-1	TRBJ2-3	CASSRRTSGGGTYTQYF
TRBV4-1	TRBJ2-2	CASRPAGVGTGELFF
TRBV7-9	TRBJ2-3	CASSPALGGADTQYF
TRBV7-8	TRBJ2-7	CASSIQRDSFYEQYF
TRBV12-3/TRBV12-4	TRBJ2-1	CASSSSGSGMGRVQFF
TRBV20-1	TRBJ2-3	CSARDSGRALLTDTQYF
TRBV4-2	TRBJ2-1	CASSISRSNEQFF
TRBV12-3/TRBV12-4	TRBJ2-1	CASRTSGSANEQFF
TRBV11-2	TRBJ2-7	CASSQGFTGAYEQYF
TRBV29-1	TRBJ2-3	CSVGLGTDTQYF
TRBV10-3	TRBJ2-7	CAISERETYEQYF
TRBV3-1	TRBJ2-2	CASSSILAGVAGELFF
TRBV13	TRBJ2-4	CASRETRGLAKNIQYF
TRBV7-2	TRBJ2-3	CASSRPSGLTDTQYF
TRBV4-2	TRBJ2-1	CASSQDWASGTNEQFF
TRBV5-4	TRBJ2-5	CASSHDLGGTLQETQYF
TRBV6-1	TRBJ1-4	CASKTGTANEKLFF
TRBV7-8	TRBJ1-2	CASSLATGSNYGYTF
TRBV2	TRBJ1-1	CASSGNGYTEAFF
TRBV30	TRBJ2-1	CAWSAGTGGYNEQFF
TRBV11-2	TRBJ2-1	CASSLGGPQNEQFF
TRBV6-5	TRBJ2-1	CASSTSALSSYNEQFF
TRBV11-1	TRBJ1-1	CASTPTGKNTEAFF
TRBV20-1	TRBJ2-7	CSARVTGYEQYF
TRBV12-3/TRBV12-4	TRBJ2-7	CASSLFREQYF
TRBV12-3/TRBV12-4	TRBJ1-5	CASTQAGRSAQPQHF
TRBV7-2	TRBJ1-5	CASSRGGALNQPQHF
TRBV14	TRBJ2-1	CASSQVGHNEQFF
TRBV7-8	TRBJ2-7	CASSLFRSNEQYF
TRBV20-1	TRBJ2-3	CSGRLAGNTDTQYF
TRBV20-1	TRBJ2-7	CSARDPSGRAGYEQYF
TRBV12-3/TRBV12-4	TRBJ1-5	CASSHTGTVSNQPQHF
TRBV20-1	TRBJ1-1	CSARARGNTEAFF
TRBV29-1	TRBJ1-1	CSAPDRGTEAFF
TRBV11-2	TRBJ2-5	CASRMQGGETQYF
TRBV13	TRBJ2-4	CASSAQGSVGKNIQYF
TRBV28	TRBJ1-5	CASTRTGNHQPQHF
TRBV15	TRBJ2-5	CATSRVSQETQYF
TRBV11-2	TRBJ2-3	CASRRWQRERDTQYF
TRBV6-5	TRBJ2-1	CASSYSPGAFYNEQFF
TRBV30	TRBJ1-5	CAWSSGTGRDQPQHF
TRBV5-8	TRBJ2-2	CASSTGLAGRTGELFF
TRBV4-1	TRBJ2-5	CASSQEASGANKGIRETQYF
TRBV4-1	TRBJ1-1	CASSQLPIWLGTEAFF
TRBV20-1	TRBJ1-2	CSAKVGAIGYTF